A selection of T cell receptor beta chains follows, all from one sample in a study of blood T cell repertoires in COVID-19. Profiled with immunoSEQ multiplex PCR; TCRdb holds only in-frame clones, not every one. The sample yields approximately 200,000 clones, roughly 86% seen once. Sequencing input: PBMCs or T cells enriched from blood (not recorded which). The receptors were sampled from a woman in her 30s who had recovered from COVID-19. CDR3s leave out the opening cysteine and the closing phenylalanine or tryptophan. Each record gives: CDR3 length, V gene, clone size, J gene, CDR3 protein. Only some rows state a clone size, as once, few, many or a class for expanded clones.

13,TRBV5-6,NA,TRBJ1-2,ASSLFEGVNYGYT
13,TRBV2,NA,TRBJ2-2,ASSGTGYVTGELF
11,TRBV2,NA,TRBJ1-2,ASRRTGNYGYT
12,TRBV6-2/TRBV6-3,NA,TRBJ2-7,ASSLRHGLYEQY
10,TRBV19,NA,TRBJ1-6,ASSIGGSPLH
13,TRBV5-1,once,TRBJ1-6,ASSLAGGSNSPLH
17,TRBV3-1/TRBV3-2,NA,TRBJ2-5,ASSQGRNSSELIRETQY
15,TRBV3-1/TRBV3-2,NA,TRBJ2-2,ASSQVPGGAGTGELF
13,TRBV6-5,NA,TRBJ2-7,ATTNPGQGFHEQY
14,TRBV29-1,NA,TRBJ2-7,SVEDVGREGSYEQY
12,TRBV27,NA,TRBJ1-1,ASSLQGANTEAF
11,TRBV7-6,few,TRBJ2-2,ASSQTTTGELF
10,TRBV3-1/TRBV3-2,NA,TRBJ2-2,ASSQGPEELF